These T cell receptor beta chains were read from a single sample in a study of cytomegalovirus exposure and HLA in healthy donors. The repertoire was sequenced with immunoSEQ multiplex PCR; TCRdb's copy has only in-frame clones and lacks some. Listed are about 190,000 clones; around 0.95% falls within the top ten. The specimen was PBMCs. The receptors derive from a woman in her thirties in good health and CMV-seropositive. Both conserved end residues are part of each CDR3. A D gene is named only where the DNA matches it firmly.

-	TRBV11-2	TRBJ1-4	CASSLGHKTTNEKLFF	TGTGCCAGCAGCTTGGGACACAAGACAACTAATGAAAAACTGTTTTTT
-	TRBV5-4	TRBJ2-5	CASSLLTSSDFVETQYF	TGTGCCAGCAGCCTTTTGACTTCCTCGGACTTCGTGGAGACCCAGTACTTC
TRBD1	TRBV19	TRBJ2-7	CASSPDRGYDEQYF	TGTGCCAGTAGTCCGGACAGGGGGTACGACGAGCAGTACTTC
-	TRBV29-1	TRBJ2-1	CSVERRGSYNEQFF	TGCAGCGTTGAACGGCGGGGTTCCTACAATGAGCAGTTCTTC
-	TRBV2	TRBJ1-1	CASSRGEGEAFF	TGTGCCAGCAGTCGAGGGGAGGGGGAAGCTTTCTTT
-	TRBV6-1	TRBJ2-5	CASSLPEETQYF	TGTGCCAGCAGTCTTCCCGAGGAGACCCAGTACTTC
-	TRBV6-5	TRBJ1-5	CASRRTGSGNQPQHF	TGTGCCAGCAGGCGAACAGGGTCGGGCAATCAGCCCCAGCATTTT
TRBD1	TRBV15	TRBJ1-2	CATSRMTGGLGYTF	TGTGCCACCAGCAGAATGACAGGGGGCCTAGGCTACACCTTC
TRBD2	TRBV7-9	TRBJ2-7	CASSLGLAGGDEQYF	TGTGCCAGCAGCTTAGGGCTAGCGGGAGGGGACGAGCAGTACTTC
-	TRBV5-6	TRBJ2-7	CASSPSGLADYEQYF	TGTGCCAGCAGCCCGAGCGGGCTGGCAGACTACGAGCAGTACTTC
-	TRBV11-2	TRBJ2-5	CASSPRVGKETQYF	TGTGCCAGCAGCCCGAGGGTGGGGAAAGAGACCCAGTACTTC
-	TRBV6-5	TRBJ2-1	CASSLARNLYNEQFF	TGTGCCAGCAGCCTCGCTAGAAACCTCTACAATGAGCAGTTCTTC
-	TRBV27	TRBJ2-7	CASSFVGAYEQYF	TGTGCCAGCAGTTTTGTCGGAGCCTACGAGCAGTACTTC
TRBD1	TRBV2	TRBJ2-2	CASSGRTGPYTGELFF	TGTGCCAGCAGTGGCCGGACAGGGCCCTACACCGGGGAGCTGTTTTTT
TRBD1	TRBV27	TRBJ2-7	CASSYRHGVAHTAQGQVREQYF	TGTGCCAGCAGTTACCGTCATGGTGTGGCGCACACAGCACAGGGACAGGTCCGCGAGCAGTACTTC